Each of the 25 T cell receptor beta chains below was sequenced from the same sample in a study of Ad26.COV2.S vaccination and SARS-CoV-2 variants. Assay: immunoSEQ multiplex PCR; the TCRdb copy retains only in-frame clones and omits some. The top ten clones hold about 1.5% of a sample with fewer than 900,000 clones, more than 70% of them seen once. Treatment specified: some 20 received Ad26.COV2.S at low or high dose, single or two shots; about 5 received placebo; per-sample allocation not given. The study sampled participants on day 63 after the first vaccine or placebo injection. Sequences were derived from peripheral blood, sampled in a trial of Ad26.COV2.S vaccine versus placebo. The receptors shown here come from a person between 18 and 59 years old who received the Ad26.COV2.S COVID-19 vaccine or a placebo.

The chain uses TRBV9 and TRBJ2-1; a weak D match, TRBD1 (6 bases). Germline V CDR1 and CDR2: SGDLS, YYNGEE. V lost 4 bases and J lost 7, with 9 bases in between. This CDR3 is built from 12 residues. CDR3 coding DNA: TGTGCCAGCAGCCCAGGGGAGAATGAGCAGTTCTTC. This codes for CASSPGENEQFF.

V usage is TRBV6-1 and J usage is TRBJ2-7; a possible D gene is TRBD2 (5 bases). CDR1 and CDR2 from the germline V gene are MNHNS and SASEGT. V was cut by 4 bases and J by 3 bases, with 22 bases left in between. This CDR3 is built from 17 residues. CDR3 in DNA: TGTGCCAGCAGTGCCCCGAGTGAGGCGGGCCGGATCTACGAGCAGTACTTC. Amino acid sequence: CASSAPSEAGRIYEQYF.

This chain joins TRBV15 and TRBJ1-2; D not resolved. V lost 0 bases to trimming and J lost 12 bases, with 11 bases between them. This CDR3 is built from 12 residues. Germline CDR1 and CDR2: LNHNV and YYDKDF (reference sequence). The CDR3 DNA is TGTGCCACCAGCAGAGACAGGTCCCCTCACACCTTC. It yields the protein CATSRDRSPHTF.

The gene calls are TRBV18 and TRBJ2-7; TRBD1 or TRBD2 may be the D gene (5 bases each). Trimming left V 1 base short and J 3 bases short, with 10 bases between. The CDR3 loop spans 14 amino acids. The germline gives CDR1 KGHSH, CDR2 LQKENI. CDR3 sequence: CASSPQGAGYEQYF. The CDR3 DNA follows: TGTGCCAGCTCACCACAAGGGGCGGGCTACGAGCAGTACTTC.

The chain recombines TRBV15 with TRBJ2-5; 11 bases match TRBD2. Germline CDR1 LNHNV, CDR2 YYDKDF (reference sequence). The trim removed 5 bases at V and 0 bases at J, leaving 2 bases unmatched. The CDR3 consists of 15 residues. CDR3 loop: CATSWGLADQETQYF. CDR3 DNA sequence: TGTGCCACCAGCTGGGGACTAGCGGACCAAGAGACCCAGTACTTC. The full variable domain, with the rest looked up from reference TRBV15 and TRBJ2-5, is DAMVIQNPRYQVTQFGKPVTLSCSQTLNHNVMYWYQQKSSQAPKLLFHYYDKDFNNEADTPDNFQSRRPNTSFCFLDIRSPGLGDTAMYLCATSWGLADQETQYFGPGTRLLVL.

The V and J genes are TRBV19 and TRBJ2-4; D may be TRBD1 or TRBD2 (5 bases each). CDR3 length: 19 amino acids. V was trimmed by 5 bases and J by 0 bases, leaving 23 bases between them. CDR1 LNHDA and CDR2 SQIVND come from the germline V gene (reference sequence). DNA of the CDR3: TGTGCCAGTAGTGCACATATTCCAGAACGGGGCTTAGCCAAAAACATTCAGTACTTC. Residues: CASSAHIPERGLAKNIQYF.

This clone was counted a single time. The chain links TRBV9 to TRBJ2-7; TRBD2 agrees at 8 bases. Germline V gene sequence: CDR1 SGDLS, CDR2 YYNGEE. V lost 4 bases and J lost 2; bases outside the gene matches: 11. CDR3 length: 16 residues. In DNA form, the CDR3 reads TGTGCCAGCAGCCCGCAGGCCGGGGGGGGACCCTACGAGCAGTACTTC. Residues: CASSPQAGGGPYEQYF.

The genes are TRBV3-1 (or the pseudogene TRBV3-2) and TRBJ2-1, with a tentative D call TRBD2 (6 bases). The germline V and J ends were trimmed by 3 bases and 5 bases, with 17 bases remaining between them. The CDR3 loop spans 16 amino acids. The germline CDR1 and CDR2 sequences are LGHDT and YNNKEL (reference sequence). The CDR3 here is CASSHKIERADNEQFF. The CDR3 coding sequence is TGTGCCAGCAGCCACAAGATCGAGCGGGCGGACAATGAGCAGTTCTTC.

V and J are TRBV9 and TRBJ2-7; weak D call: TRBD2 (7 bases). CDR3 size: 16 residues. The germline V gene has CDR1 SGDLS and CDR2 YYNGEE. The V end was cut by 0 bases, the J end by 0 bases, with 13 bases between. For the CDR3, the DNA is TGTGCCAGCAGCGTAGAGGGTGGGGGGGCCTCCTACGAGCAGTACTTC. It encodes CASSVEGGGASYEQYF.

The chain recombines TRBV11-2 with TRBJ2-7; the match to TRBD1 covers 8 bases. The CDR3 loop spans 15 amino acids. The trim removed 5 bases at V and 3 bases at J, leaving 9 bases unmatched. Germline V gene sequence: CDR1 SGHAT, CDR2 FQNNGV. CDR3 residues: CASSATGTGNYEQYF. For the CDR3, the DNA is TGTGCCAGCAGCGCCACCGGGACAGGAAACTACGAGCAGTACTTC.

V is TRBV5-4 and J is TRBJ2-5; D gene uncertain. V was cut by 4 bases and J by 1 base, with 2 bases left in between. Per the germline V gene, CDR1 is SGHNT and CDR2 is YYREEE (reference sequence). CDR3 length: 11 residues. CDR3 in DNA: TGTGCCAGCAGCGCCCAAGAGACCCAGTACTTC. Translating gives CASSAQETQYF.

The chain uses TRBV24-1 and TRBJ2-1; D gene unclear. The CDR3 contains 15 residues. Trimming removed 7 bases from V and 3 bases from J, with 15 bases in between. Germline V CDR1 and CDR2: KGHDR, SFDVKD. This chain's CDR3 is CATSETGRIYNEQFF. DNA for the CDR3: TGTGCCACCAGCGAGACTGGACGGATCTACAATGAGCAGTTCTTC.

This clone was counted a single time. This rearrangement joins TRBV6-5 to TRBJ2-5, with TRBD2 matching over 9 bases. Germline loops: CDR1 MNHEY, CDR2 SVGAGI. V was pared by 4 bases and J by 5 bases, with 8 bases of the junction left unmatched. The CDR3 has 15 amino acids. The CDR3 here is CASSSGAGGRETQYF. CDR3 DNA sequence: TGTGCCAGCAGTTCTGGAGCGGGGGGTAGGGAGACCCAGTACTTC.

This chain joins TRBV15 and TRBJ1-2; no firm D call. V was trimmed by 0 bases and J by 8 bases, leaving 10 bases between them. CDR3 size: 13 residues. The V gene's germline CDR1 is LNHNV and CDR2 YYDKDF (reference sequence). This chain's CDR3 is CATSRDLGLGYTF. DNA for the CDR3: TGTGCCACCAGCAGAGATCTAGGACTAGGCTACACCTTC.

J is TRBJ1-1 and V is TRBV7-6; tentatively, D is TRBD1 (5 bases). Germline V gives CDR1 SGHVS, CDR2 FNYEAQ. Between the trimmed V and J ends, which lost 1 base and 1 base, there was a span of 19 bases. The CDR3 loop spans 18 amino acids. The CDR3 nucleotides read TGTGCCAGCAGCTTAGGGGGCCGCGGGGCGGACGCGAACACTGAAGCTTTCTTT. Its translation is CASSLGGRGADANTEAFF.

The CDR3 sequence: CASSPRDRSWDEQYF. The DNA of the CDR3 is TGTGCCAGCTCACCACGGGACAGGTCCTGGGACGAGCAGTACTTC. The J gene is TRBJ2-7, the V gene TRBV18; 8 nucleotides agree with TRBD1. Per germline, CDR1 KGHSH and CDR2 LQKENI. This CDR3 contains 15 residues. V shed 1 base and J 5 bases; nucleotides not matched to a gene: 7.

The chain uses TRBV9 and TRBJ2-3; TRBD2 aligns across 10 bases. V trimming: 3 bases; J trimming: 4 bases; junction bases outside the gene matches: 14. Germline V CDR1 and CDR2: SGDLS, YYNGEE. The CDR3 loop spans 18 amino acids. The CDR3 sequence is CASSERGQAGGVPDTQYF. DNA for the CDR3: TGTGCCAGCAGCGAGAGGGGGCAAGCGGGAGGGGTCCCAGATACGCAGTATTTT.

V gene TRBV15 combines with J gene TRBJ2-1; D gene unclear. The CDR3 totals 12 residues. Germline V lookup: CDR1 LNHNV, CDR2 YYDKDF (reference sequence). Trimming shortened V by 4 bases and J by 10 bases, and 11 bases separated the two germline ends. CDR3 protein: CATSKVRGEQFF. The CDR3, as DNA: TGTGCCACCAGCAAAGTAAGAGGAGAGCAGTTCTTC.

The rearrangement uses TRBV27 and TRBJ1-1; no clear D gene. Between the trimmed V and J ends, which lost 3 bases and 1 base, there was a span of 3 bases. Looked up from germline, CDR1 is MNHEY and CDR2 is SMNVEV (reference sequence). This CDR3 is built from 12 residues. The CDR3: CASSLGNTEAFF. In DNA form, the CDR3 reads TGTGCCAGCAGTTTGGGGAACACTGAAGCTTTCTTT.

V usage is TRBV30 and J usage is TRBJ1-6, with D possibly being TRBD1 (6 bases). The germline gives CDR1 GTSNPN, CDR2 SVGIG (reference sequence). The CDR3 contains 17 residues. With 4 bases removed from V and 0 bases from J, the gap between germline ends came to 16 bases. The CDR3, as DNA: TGTGCCTGGACTGGGGGCAGCTTTAGCTCCTATAATTCACCCCTCCACTTT. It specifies CAWTGGSFSSYNSPLHF.

The CDR3 DNA follows: TGCGCCAGCAGCCCTTCCGGGACCGATGGCTATGGCTACACCTTC. The encoded protein is CASSPSGTDGYGYTF. The V and J genes are TRBV4-1 and TRBJ1-2, with a tentative D call TRBD1 (5 bases). Germline V gene sequence: CDR1 MGHRA, CDR2 YSYEKL. The CDR3 loop spans 15 amino acids. Trimming removed 4 bases from V and 4 bases from J, with 16 bases in between.

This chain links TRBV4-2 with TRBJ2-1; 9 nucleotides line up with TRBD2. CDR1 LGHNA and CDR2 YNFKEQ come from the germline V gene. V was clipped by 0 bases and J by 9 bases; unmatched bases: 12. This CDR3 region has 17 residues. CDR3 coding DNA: TGTGCCAGCAGCCAAGATCCCAGCGGGGGGCCGAAAAGTGAGCAGTTCTTC. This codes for CASSQDPSGGPKSEQFF.

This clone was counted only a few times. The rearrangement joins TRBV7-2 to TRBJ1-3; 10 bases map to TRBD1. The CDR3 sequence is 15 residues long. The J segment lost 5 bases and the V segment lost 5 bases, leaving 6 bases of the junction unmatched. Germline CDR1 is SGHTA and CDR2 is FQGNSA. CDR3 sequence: CASSPMTGGRNTIYF. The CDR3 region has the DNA TGTGCCAGCAGCCCGATGACAGGGGGCAGAAACACCATATATTTT. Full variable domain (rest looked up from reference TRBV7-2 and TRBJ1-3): GAGVSQSPSNKVTEKGKDVELRCDPISGHTALYWYRQSLGQGLEFLIYFQGNSAPDKSGLPSDRFSAERTGGSVSTLTIQRTQQEDSAVYLCASSPMTGGRNTIYFGEGSWLTVV.

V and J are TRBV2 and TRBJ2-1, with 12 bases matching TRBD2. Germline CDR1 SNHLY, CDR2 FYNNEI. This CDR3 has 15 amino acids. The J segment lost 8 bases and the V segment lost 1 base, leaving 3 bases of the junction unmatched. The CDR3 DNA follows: TGTGCCAGCAGTGAAGTGGGGACTAGCGGGCATGAGCAGTTCTTC. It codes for CASSEVGTSGHEQFF.

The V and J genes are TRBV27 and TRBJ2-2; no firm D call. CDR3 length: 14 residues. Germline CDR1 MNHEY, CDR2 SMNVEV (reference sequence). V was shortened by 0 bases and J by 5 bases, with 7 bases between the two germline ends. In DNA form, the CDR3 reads TGTGCCAGCAGTTTATCGAGGATAACCGGGGAGCTGTTTTTT. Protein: CASSLSRITGELFF.